The next 24 T cell receptor beta chains were all read from a single sample in a study of cytomegalovirus exposure and HLA in healthy donors. Measured with immunoSEQ multiplex PCR; TCRdb has only the in-frame clones, and not every one. This table holds 100,000 to 150,000 clones, almost 90% found once. The sample comprised PBMCs. Receptors were obtained from a man aged 25 to 40 in good health and CMV-seronegative.

The rearrangement uses TRBV6-1 and TRBJ2-1, with a possible D match to TRBD2 (6 bases). The CDR3 runs 15 residues. The V gene lost 3 bases and the J gene lost 0 bases, with 9 bases spanning the gap. Looked up from germline, CDR1 is MNHNS and CDR2 is SASEGT. In DNA, the CDR3 is TGTGCCAGCAGTGATAGCGGAAGCTCCTACAATGAGCAGTTCTTC. It specifies CASSDSGSSYNEQFF.

This sequence joins TRBV6-4 and TRBJ2-3; 11 bases fit TRBD2. Germline CDR1 MRHNA, CDR2 SNTAGT. This CDR3 is built from 15 residues. Germline trimming cut 6 bases from V and 4 bases from J; bases unmatched to any gene: 6. CDR3 amino acids: CASSPLAGEADTQYF. CDR3 bases: TGTGCCAGCAGCCCACTAGCGGGAGAGGCAGATACGCAGTATTTT.

The J gene is TRBJ1-5, the V gene TRBV7-9, with D maybe TRBD1 (5 bases). CDR3 length equals 16 residues. V was clipped by 1 base and J by 0 bases, with 10 bases between them. The germline V gene encodes CDR1 SEHNR and CDR2 FQNEAQ (reference sequence). CDR3 loop: CASSLGGRNSNQPQHF. CDR3 sequence (DNA): TGTGCCAGCAGCTTAGGGGGGAGGAATAGCAATCAGCCCCAGCATTTT.

Remarks on this clone: The sample holds other DNA sequences that translate to the same CDR3. This chain connects TRBV27 to TRBJ1-3; 7 nucleotides line up with TRBD1. The ends lost 6 bases at V and 0 bases at J; junction bases unmatched: 2. Germline CDR1 is MNHEY and CDR2 is SMNVEV (reference sequence). This CDR3 is built from 14 residues. The CDR3 region has the DNA TGTGCCAGCAGGACAGGGCCCTCTGGAAACACCATATATTTT. Its translation: CASRTGPSGNTIYF.

The chain combines TRBV7-9 with TRBJ1-3, with D perhaps matching TRBD1 (5 bases). Germline CDR1 and CDR2: SEHNR and FQNEAQ (reference sequence). CDR3 length equals 17 residues. V lost 1 base, J lost 2 bases, and 15 bases lay in between. The CDR3 DNA reads as TGTGCCAGCAGCTTAGTGTCTCTAGGGGAAGCTGGAAACACCATATATTTT. It is translated as CASSLVSLGEAGNTIYF.

The genes are TRBV9 and TRBJ2-5; 9 bases are a match to TRBD2. The CDR3 sequence is 16 residues long. The V segment lost 4 bases and the J segment 4 bases; nucleotides outside the gene matches: 11. Germline V gene data show CDR1 as SGDLS and CDR2 as YYNGEE. The DNA of the CDR3 is TGTGCCAGCAGCTCTTCTTGGACTAGCGCCACAGAGACCCAGTACTTC. Translating gives CASSSSWTSATETQYF.

A single count supports this clone. J is TRBJ2-3 and V is TRBV7-2; 9 nucleotides align to TRBD2. The V segment lost 5 bases and the J segment 5 bases; nucleotides outside the gene matches: 17. Germline loops: CDR1 SGHTA, CDR2 FQGNSA. This CDR3 has 18 residues. The CDR3 protein is CASSRKAGGPSVGDTQYF. CDR3 nucleotide sequence: TGTGCCAGCAGCCGGAAGGCGGGAGGGCCGAGTGTGGGAGATACGCAGTATTTT.

The chain employs TRBV6-5 and TRBJ2-7; TRBD1 agrees at 9 bases. In germline, CDR1 is MNHEY, CDR2 SVGAGI. The J segment lost 10 bases and the V segment lost 0 bases, leaving 7 bases of the junction unmatched. This CDR3 contains 14 residues. CDR3 protein: CASSYSKDRGGQYF. CDR3 DNA: TGTGCCAGCAGTTACTCGAAGGACAGGGGAGGCCAGTACTTC.

The table lists this clone with a few counts. The chain couples TRBV7-9 to TRBJ1-6; 11 bases are shared with TRBD1. The CDR3 spans 16 residues. Unmatched junction bases numbered 7, after V lost 3 bases and J lost 9 bases. Germline lookup yields CDR1 SEHNR and CDR2 FQNEAQ (reference sequence). The CDR3 nucleotides read TGTGCCAGCAGCTTCAGTAGTGGACAGGGGGCTTCACCCCTCCACTTT. This codes for CASSFSSGQGASPLHF.

This clone was recorded only once. This chain links TRBV30 with TRBJ1-1, with a weak D call TRBD1 (5 bases). CDR3 length: 14 residues. Trimming left V 0 bases short and J 2 bases short, with 10 bases between. CDR1 and CDR2 (germline): GTSNPN, SVGIG (reference sequence). CDR3 sequence (DNA): TGTGCCTGGAGTGTGGACATTAGAAACACTGAAGCTTTCTTT. This encodes CAWSVDIRNTEAFF.

This clone was picked up a small number of times. The V and J genes are TRBV29-1 and TRBJ1-5, with 8 nucleotides matching TRBD1. J was trimmed by 2 bases and V by 7 bases; bases with no gene match: 4. This CDR3 has 13 residues. Per the germline V gene, CDR1 is SQVTM and CDR2 is ANQGSEA. CDR3 sequence reads: CSALTGGNQPQHF. CDR3 bases: TGCAGCGCTCTGACAGGGGGCAATCAGCCCCAGCATTTT.

A single count supports this clone. This rearrangement joins TRBV19 to TRBJ2-2; 9 bases fit TRBD2. The CDR3 is made up of 16 amino acids. Germline-derived CDR1 and CDR2 are LNHDA and SQIVND (reference sequence). V dropped 2 bases and J dropped 4; count of bases not matched to a gene: 5. The CDR3 reads CASSIKAGGITGELFF. In DNA form, the CDR3 reads TGTGCCAGTAGTATAAAGGCGGGAGGGATCACCGGGGAGCTGTTTTTT.

This clone showed up just a few times. The gene calls are TRBV19 and TRBJ2-5; D is ambiguous. Germline V CDR1 and CDR2: LNHDA, SQIVND (reference sequence). The CDR3 totals 14 residues. The ends were cut back, 2 bases at V and 2 bases at J, with 9 bases in the middle. In nucleotides, the CDR3 is TGTGCCAGTAGTATACCAGGCCGACAAGAGACCCAGTACTTC. It translates to CASSIPGRQETQYF.

V is TRBV9 and J is TRBJ2-3, with D hard to call. The CDR3 is 13 residues long. V was clipped by 0 bases and J by 3 bases, with 5 bases between them. CDR1 is SGDLS and CDR2 is YYNGEE in the germline V gene. CDR3 residues: CASSVGSTDTQYF. In DNA, the CDR3 is TGTGCCAGCAGCGTAGGTAGTACAGATACGCAGTATTTT.

The V call is TRBV6-5, the J call TRBJ2-7; D possibly corresponds to TRBD2 (6 bases). The CDR3 totals 14 residues. Germline V CDR1 and CDR2: MNHEY, SVGAGI. V dropped 3 bases and J dropped 4 bases, with 13 bases sitting between them. The CDR3 spells CASSYPGRKYEQYF. The CDR3 DNA reads as TGTGCCAGCAGTTATCCGGGGAGGAAGTACGAGCAGTACTTC.

The CDR3 here is CASSPPTRSAADTQYF. The CDR3 nucleotides are TGTGCCAGCAGCCCTCCCACTAGAAGCGCGGCAGATACGCAGTATTTT. This chain joins TRBV14 and TRBJ2-3; weak D call: TRBD2 (5 bases). The CDR3 extends over 16 amino acids. V gave up 4 bases and J gave up 4 bases, with 18 bases separating them. Germline CDR1 and CDR2: SGHDN and FVKESK.

The genes are TRBV7-3 and TRBJ1-2, with D unclear. Germline V gene sequence: CDR1 SGHTA, CDR2 FQGTGA. This CDR3 comprises 11 residues. Trimming pared 6 bases from V and 8 bases from J, leaving 10 bases between. The CDR3 DNA reads as TGTGCCAGCAGAGGATGGGCAGGCTACACCTTC. Translated, it gives CASRGWAGYTF.

A single count supports this clone. The chain joins TRBV5-6 to TRBJ2-1; weak D call: TRBD1 (6 bases). This CDR3 comprises 17 residues. Per germline, CDR1 SGHDT and CDR2 YYEEEE. V dropped 4 bases and J dropped 6 bases, with 23 bases sitting between them. CDR3 in DNA: TGTGCCAGCAGCCCCGGAGCCGACAGGTTCCTTTTCAATGAGCAGTTCTTC. This encodes CASSPGADRFLFNEQFF. The whole variable domain, remainder taken from reference TRBV5-6 and TRBJ2-1, is DAGVTQSPTHLIKTRGQQVTLRCSPKSGHDTVSWYQQALGQGPQFIFQYYEEEERQRGNFPDRFSGHQFPNYSSELNVNALLLGDSALYLCASSPGADRFLFNEQFFGPGTRLTVL.

The V and J genes are TRBV18 and TRBJ1-2; perhaps TRBD1 as D (5 bases). This CDR3 comprises 13 residues. From germline, CDR1 is KGHSH and CDR2 LQKENI. Trimming removed 3 bases from V and 4 bases from J, with 9 bases in between. The CDR3 bases are TGTGCCAGCTCACCTGGGGCAGGCTATGGCTACACCTTC. Its protein product is CASSPGAGYGYTF. The full variable domain, rest sourced from reference TRBV18 and TRBJ1-2, is NAGVMQNPRHLVRRRGQEARLRCSPMKGHSHVYWYRQLPEEGLKFMVYLQKENIIDESGMPKERFSAEFPKEGPSILRIQQVVRGDSAAYFCASSPGAGYGYTFGSGTRLTVV.

V and J are TRBV2 and TRBJ2-3; TRBD2 agrees at 7 bases. The length of the CDR3 is 14 residues. CDR1 and CDR2 from the germline V gene are SNHLY and FYNNEI. CDR3 coding DNA: TGTGCTCAGGACCTGGGAGGGGTATCAGATACGCAGTATTTT. Its translation: CAQDLGGVSDTQYF. The whole variable domain, remainder taken from reference TRBV2 and TRBJ2-3, is EPEVTQTPSHQVTQMGQEVILRCVPISNHLYFYWYRQILGQKVEFLVSFYNNEISEKSEIFDDQFSVERPDGSNFTLKIRSTKLEDSAMYFCAQDLGGVSDTQYFGPGTRLTVL.

The rearrangement links TRBV7-9 to TRBJ2-2; 7 bases match TRBD1. From germline, CDR1 is SEHNR and CDR2 FQNEAQ (reference sequence). V was clipped by 2 bases and J by 2 bases; unmatched bases: 8. There are 17 residues in the CDR3. CDR3 protein: CASSLPLTGPNTGELFF. The CDR3 DNA reads TGTGCCAGCAGCTTACCATTGACAGGGCCCAACACCGGGGAGCTGTTTTTT.

This rearrangement joins TRBV4-1 to TRBJ1-1; TRBD1 matches at 11 bases. The CDR3 is 15 residues long. V dropped 4 bases and J dropped 4; count of bases not matched to a gene: 5. Looked up from germline, CDR1 is MGHRA and CDR2 is YSYEKL. The chain's CDR3 is CASSPGTGGGTEAFF. CDR3 sequence (DNA): TGCGCCAGCAGCCCTGGGACAGGGGGAGGCACTGAAGCTTTCTTT.

The chain combines TRBV6-1 with TRBJ2-1; 8 bases are shared with TRBD1. CDR1 is MNHNS, CDR2 SASEGT, per germline. V lost 5 bases and J lost 2; bases outside the gene matches: 2. The CDR3 is 14 residues long. CDR3 loop: CASSQQGAYNEQFF. CDR3 nucleotides: TGTGCCAGCAGTCAACAGGGGGCCTACAATGAGCAGTTCTTC.

The chain employs TRBV6-6 and TRBJ2-1; 7 nucleotides agree with TRBD2. Trimming took 1 base from V and 9 from J; bases not matched to a gene: 9. This CDR3 region has 15 residues. The germline gives CDR1 MNHNY, CDR2 SVGAGI (reference sequence). The CDR3: CASSYLRELRGEQFF. Written as DNA, the CDR3 is TGTGCCAGCAGTTACTTGCGGGAGCTGAGGGGTGAGCAGTTCTTC.